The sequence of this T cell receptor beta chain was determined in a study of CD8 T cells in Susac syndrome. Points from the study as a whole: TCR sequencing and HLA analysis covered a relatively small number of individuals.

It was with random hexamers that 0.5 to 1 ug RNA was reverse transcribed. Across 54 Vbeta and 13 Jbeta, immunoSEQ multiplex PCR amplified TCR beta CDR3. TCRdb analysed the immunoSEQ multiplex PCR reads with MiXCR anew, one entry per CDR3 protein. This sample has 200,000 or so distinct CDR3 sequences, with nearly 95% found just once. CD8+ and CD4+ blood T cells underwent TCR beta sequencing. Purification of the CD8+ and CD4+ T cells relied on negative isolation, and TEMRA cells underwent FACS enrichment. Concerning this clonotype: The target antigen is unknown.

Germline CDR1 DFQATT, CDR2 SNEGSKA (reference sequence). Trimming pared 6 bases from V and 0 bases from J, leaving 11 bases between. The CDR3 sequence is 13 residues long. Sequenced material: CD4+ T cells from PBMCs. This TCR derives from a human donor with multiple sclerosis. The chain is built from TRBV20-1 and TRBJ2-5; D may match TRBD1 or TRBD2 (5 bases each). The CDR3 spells CSAGAAYQETQYF. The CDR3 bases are TGCAGTGCCGGGGCGGCGTACCAAGAGACCCAGTACTTC.